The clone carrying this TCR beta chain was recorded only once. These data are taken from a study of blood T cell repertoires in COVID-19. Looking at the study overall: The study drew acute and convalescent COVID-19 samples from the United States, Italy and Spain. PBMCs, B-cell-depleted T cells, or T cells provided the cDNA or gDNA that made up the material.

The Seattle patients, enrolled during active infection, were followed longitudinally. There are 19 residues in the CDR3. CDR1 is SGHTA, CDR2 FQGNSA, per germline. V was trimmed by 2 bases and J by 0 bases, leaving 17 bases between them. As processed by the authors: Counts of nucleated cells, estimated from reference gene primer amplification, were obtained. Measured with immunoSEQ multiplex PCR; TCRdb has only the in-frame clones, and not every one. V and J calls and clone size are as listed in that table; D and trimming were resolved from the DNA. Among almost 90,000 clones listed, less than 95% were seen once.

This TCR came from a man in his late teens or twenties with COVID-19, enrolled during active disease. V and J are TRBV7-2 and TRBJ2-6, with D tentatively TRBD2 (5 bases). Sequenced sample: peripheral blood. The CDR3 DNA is TGTGCCAGCAGCTTATATGACTCCGGGGTGATCTCTGGGGCCAACGTCCTGACTTTC. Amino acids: CASSLYDSGVISGANVLTF. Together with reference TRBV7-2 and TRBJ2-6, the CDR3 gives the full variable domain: GAGVSQSPSNKVTEKGKDVELRCDPISGHTALYWYRQSLGQGLEFLIYFQGNSAPDKSGLPSDRFSAERTGGSVSTLTIQRTQQEDSAVYLCASSLYDSGVISGANVLTFGAGSRLTVL.